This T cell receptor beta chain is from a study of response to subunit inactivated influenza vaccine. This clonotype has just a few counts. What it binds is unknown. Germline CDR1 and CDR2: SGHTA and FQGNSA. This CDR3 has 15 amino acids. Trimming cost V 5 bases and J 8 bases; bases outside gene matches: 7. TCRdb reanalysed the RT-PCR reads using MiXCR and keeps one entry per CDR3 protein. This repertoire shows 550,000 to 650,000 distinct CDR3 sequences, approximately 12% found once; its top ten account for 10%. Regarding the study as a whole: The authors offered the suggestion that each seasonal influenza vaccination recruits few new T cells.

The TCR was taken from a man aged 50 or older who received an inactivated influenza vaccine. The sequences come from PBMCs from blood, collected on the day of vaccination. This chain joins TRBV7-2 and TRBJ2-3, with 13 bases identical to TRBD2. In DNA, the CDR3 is TGTGCCAGCAGCGCCGGACTAGCGGGAGTGAGTACGCAGTATTTT. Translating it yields CASSAGLAGVSTQYF.